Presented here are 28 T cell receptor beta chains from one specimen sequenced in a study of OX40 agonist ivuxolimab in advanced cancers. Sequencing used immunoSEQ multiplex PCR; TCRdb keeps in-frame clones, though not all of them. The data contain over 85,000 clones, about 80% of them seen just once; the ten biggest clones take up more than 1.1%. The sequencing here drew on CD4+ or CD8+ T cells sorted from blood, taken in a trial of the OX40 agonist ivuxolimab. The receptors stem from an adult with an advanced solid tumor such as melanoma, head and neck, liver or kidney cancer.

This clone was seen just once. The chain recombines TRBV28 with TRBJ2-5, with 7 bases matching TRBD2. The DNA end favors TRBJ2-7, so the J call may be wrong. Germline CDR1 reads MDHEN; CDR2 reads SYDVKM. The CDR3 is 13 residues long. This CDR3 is CASTVGGRYEQYF. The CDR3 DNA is TGTGCCAGCACAGTGGGAGGGCGCTACGAGCAGTACTTC.

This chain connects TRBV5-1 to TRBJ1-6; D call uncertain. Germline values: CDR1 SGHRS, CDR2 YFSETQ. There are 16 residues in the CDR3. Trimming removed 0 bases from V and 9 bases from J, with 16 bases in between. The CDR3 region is CASSLDLLGGGSPLHF. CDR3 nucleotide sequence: TGCGCCAGCAGCTTGGACTTACTGGGTGGAGGTTCACCCCTCCACTTT. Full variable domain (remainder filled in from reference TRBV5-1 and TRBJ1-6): KAGVTQTPRYLIKTRGQQVTLSCSPISGHRSVSWYQQTPGQGLQFLFEYFSETQRNKGNFPGRFSGRQFSNSRSEMNVSTLELGDSALYLCASSLDLLGGGSPLHFGNGTRLTVT.

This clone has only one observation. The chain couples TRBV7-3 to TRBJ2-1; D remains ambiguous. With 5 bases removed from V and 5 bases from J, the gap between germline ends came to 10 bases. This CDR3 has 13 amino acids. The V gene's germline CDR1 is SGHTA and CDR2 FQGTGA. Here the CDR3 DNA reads TGTGCCAGCAGCCCGAGATCCCACAATGAGCAGTTCTTC. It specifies CASSPRSHNEQFF.

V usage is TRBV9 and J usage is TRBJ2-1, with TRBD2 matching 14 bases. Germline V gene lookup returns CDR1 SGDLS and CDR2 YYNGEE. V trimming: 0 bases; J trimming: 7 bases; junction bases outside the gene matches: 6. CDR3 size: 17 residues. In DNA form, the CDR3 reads TGTGCCAGCAGCGTAGCCAGGACTAGCGGGAGGAGAAATGAGCAGTTCTTC. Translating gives CASSVARTSGRRNEQFF.

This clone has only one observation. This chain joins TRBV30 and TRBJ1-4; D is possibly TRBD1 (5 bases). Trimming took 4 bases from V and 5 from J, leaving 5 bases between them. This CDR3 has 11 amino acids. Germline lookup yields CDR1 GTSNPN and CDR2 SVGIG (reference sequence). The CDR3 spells CAWKGNEKLFF. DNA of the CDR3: TGTGCCTGGAAGGGGAATGAAAAACTGTTTTTT. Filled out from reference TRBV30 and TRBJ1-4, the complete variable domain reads SQTIHQWPATLVQPVGSPLSLECTVEGTSNPNLYWYRQAAGRGLQLLFYSVGIGQISSEVPQNLSASRPQDRQFILSSKKLLLSDSGFYLCAWKGNEKLFFGSGTQLSVL.

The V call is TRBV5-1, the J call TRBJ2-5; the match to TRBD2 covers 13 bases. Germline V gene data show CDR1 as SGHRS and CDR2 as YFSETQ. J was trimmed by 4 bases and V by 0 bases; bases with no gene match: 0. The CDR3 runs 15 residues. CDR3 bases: TGCGCCAGCAGCTTGGGACTAGCGGGAGGAGAGACCCAGTACTTC. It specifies CASSLGLAGGETQYF.

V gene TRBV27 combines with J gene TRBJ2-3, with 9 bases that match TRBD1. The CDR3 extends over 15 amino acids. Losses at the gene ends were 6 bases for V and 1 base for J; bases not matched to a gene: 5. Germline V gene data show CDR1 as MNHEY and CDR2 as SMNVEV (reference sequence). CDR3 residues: CASSRTGGRTDTQYF. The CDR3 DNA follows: TGTGCCAGCAGCAGAACAGGGGGCCGCACAGATACGCAGTATTTT.

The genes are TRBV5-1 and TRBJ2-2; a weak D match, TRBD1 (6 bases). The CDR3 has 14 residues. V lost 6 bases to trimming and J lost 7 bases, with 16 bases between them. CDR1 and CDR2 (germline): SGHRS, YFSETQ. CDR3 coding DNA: TGCGCCAGCAACCTCGGGACAATGGGCGGGGAGCTGTTTTTT. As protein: CASNLGTMGGELFF. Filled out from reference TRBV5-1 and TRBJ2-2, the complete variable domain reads KAGVTQTPRYLIKTRGQQVTLSCSPISGHRSVSWYQQTPGQGLQFLFEYFSETQRNKGNFPGRFSGRQFSNSRSEMNVSTLELGDSALYLCASNLGTMGGELFFGEGSRLTVL.

CDR3 nucleotides: TGTGCCAGCAGGGACAGCCGAGGGTGGTCTAATGAAAAACTGTTTTTT. This translates into CASRDSRGWSNEKLFF. The chain couples TRBV28 to TRBJ1-4, with a tentative D call TRBD1 (6 bases). The CDR3 spans 16 residues. CDR1 and CDR2 (germline): MDHEN, SYDVKM. The V end lost 6 bases, the J end lost 3 bases, and 17 bases lay between the germline ends.

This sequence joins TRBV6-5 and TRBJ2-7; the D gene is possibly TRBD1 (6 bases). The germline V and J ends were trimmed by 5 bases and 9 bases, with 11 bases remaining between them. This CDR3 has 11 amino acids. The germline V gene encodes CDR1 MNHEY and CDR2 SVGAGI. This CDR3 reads CASSAGVRQYF. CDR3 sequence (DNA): TGTGCCAGCAGTGCAGGGGTGCGGCAGTACTTC.

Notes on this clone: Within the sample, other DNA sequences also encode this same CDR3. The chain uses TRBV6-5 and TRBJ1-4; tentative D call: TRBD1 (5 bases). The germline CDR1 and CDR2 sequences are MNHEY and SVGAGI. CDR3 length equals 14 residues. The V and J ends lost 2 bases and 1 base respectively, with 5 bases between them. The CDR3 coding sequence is TGTGCCAGCAGTTACGGGGGAACTAATGAAAAACTGTTTTTT. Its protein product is CASSYGGTNEKLFF.

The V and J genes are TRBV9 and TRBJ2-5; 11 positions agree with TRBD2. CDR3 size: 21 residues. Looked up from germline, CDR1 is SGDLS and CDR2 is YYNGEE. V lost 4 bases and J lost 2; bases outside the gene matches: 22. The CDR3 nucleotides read TGTGCCAGCAGCTCCCACAAGACGGGTAGCGGGAGGGCCCCTGGGCAAGAGACCCAGTACTTC. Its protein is CASSSHKTGSGRAPGQETQYF. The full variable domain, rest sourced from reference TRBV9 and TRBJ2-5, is DSGVTQTPKHLITATGQRVTLRCSPRSGDLSVYWYQQSLDQGLQFLIQYYNGEERAKGNILERFSAQQFPDLHSELNLSSLELGDSALYFCASSSHKTGSGRAPGQETQYFGPGTRLLVL.

The CDR3 nucleotides are TGTGCCAGCCCCCCCGTTGGGGGGCGTACCTACGAGCAGTACTTC. It is translated as CASPPVGGRTYEQYF. The chain employs TRBV7-4 and TRBJ2-7; possibly TRBD1 or TRBD2 for D (6 bases each). The germline CDR1 and CDR2 sequences are SGHVT and SQSDAQ. V dropped 8 bases and J dropped 2 bases, with 19 bases sitting between them. This CDR3 comprises 15 residues.

In nucleotides, the CDR3 is TGTGCCAGCAGCTGGGTGAAAAGGGGCGAGCAGTACTTC. The encoded protein is CASSWVKRGEQYF. This chain links TRBV6-1 with TRBJ2-7; D may be TRBD1 (5 bases). Germline loops: CDR1 MNHNS, CDR2 SASEGT. The CDR3 runs to 13 residues. Trimming shortened V by 6 bases and J by 6 bases, and 15 bases separated the two germline ends.

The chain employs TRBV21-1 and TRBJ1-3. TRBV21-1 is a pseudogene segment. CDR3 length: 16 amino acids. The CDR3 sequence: CASSRLSGTSGNTIYF. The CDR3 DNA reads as TGTGCCAGCAGCAGGCTTAGCGGGACCTCTGGAAACACCATATATTTT.

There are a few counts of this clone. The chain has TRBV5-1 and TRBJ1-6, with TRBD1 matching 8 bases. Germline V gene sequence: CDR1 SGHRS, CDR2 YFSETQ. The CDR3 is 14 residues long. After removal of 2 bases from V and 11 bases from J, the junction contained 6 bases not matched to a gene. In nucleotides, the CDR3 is TGCGCCAGCAGCTTAGGACAGGGCAGGACACCCCTCCACTTT. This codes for CASSLGQGRTPLHF.

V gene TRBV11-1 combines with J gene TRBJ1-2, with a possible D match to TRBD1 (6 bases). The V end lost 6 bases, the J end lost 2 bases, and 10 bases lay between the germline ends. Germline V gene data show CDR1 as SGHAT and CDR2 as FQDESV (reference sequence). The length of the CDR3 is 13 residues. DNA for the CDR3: TGTGCCAGCAGTTTTACAGGGAACTATGGCTACACCTTC. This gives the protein CASSFTGNYGYTF.

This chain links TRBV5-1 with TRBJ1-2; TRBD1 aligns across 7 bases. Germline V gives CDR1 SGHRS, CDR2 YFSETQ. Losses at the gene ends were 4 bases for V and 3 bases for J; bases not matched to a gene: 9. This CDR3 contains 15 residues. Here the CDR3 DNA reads TGCGCCAGCAGCCTGGGTGGACAGGCCTACTATGGCTACACCTTC. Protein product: CASSLGGQAYYGYTF.

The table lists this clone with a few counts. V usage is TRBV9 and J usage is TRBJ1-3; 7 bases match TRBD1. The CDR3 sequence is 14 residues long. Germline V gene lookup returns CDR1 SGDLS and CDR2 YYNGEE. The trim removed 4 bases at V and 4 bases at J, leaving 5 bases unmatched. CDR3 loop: CASSQGGQGNTIYF. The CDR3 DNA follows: TGTGCCAGCAGCCAGGGGGGGCAGGGAAACACCATATATTTT.

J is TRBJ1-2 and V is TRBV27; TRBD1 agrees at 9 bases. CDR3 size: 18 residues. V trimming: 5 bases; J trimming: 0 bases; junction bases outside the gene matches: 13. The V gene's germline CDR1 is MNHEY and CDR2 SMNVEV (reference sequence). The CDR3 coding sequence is TGTGCCAGCAGTACCTCGACCGGGACAGGGTTTTCTAACTATGGCTACACCTTC. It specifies CASSTSTGTGFSNYGYTF.

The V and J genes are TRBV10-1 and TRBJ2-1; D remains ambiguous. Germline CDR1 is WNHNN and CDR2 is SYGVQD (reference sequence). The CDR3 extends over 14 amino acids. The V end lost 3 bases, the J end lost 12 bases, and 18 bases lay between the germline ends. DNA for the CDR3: TGCGCCAGCAGTGAAGCCCCATCAGGCACAAGGCAGTTCTTC. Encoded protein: CASSEAPSGTRQFF.

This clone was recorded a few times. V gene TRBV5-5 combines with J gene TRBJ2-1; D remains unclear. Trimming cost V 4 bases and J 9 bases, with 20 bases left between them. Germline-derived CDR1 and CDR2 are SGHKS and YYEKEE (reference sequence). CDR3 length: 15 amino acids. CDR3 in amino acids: CASSPAWSYNSEQFF. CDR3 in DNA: TGTGCCAGCAGCCCCGCCTGGAGTTACAATAGTGAGCAGTTCTTC.

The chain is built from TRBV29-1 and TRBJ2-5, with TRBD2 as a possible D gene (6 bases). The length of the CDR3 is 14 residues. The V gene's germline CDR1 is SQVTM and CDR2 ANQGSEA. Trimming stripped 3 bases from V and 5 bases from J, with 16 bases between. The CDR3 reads CSVDRIRSGETQYF. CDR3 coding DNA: TGCAGCGTTGACCGTATCCGGAGCGGGGAGACCCAGTACTTC.

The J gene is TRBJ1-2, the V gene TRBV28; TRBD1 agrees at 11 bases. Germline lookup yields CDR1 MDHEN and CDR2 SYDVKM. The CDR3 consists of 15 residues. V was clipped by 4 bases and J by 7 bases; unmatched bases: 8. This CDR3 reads CASSYGQGAYGGYTF. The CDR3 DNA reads TGTGCCAGCAGTTATGGACAGGGGGCGTATGGTGGCTACACCTTC.

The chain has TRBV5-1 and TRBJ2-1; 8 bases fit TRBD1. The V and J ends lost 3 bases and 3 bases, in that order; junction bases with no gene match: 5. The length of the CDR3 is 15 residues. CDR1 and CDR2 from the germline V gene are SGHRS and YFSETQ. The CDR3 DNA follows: TGCGCCAGCAGCTCCGGACAGGGCATCTACAATGAGCAGTTCTTC. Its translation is CASSSGQGIYNEQFF.

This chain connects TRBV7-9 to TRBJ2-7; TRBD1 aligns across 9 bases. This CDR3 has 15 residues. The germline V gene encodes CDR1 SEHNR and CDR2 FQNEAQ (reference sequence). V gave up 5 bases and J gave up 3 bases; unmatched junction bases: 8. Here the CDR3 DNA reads TGTGCCAGCAGCCTCGGGACAGGGCGAGGCTACGAGCAGTACTTC. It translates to CASSLGTGRGYEQYF.

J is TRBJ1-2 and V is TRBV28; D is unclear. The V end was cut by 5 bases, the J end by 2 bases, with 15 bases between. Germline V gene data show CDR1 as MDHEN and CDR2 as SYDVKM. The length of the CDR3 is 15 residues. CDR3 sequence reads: CASSRTRTANYGYTF. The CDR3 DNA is TGTGCCAGCAGTCGTACTCGGACGGCAAACTATGGCTACACCTTC.

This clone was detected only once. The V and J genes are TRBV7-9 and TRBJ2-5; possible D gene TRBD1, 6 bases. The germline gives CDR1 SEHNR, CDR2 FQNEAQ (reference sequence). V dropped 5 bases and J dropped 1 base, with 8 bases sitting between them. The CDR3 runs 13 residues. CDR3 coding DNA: TGTGCCAGCAGCCCCAGGGGCCAAGAGACCCAGTACTTC. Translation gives CASSPRGQETQYF. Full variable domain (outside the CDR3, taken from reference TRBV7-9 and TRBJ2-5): DTGVSQNPRHKITKRGQNVTFRCDPISEHNRLYWYRQTLGQGPEFLTYFQNEAQLEKSRLLSDRFSAERPKGSFSTLEIQRTEQGDSAMYLCASSPRGQETQYFGPGTRLLVL.